This is a list of T cell receptor beta chains from one sample in a study of early stage breast cancer tumors. Sequencing was performed with immunoSEQ multiplex PCR; in TCRdb, only in-frame clones are kept and a portion is missing. The repertoire holds about 1,600 clones, about four fifths seen once, with roughly 8% in the top ten. Input material: normal breast tissue next to the tumor. Source of these receptors: a person aged 70 to 85 with breast cancer. Both conserved end residues are part of each CDR3. The D gene is left open where the match is weak. Clone size is not always given. Where it is, it says once, few, many or a class for expanded clones.

D gene	V gene	J gene	clone size	CDR3 DNA	CDR3 protein
NA	TRBV19	TRBJ2-7	NA	TGTGCCAGTAGTAGTGGGAGAGTCTACGAGCAGTACTTC	CASSSGRVYEQYF
NA	TRBV2	TRBJ2-1	NA	TGTGCCAGCAGCCTCAGGGGAAATGAGCAGTTCTTC	CASSLRGNEQFF
NA	TRBV27	TRBJ1-6	NA	TGTGCCAGCAGGTCGATCGCAGGTCCCCTTTCATATAATTCACCCCTCCACTTT	CASRSIAGPLSYNSPLHF
TRBD2	TRBV2	TRBJ2-2	few	TGTGCCAGCAGTCTAACTAGCGGGGCGTCAACCGGGGAGCTGTTTTTT	CASSLTSGASTGELFF
NA	TRBV6-1	TRBJ1-1	once	TGTGCCAGCAGCACAGGGATTGGATTAAGTCCTGAAGCTTTCTTT	CASSTGIGLSPEAFF
TRBD1	TRBV2	TRBJ1-5	NA	TGTGCCGGTAGCAGGGGGCTGGGGGGCAATCAGCCCCAGCATTTT	CAGSRGLGGNQPQHF
TRBD2	TRBV7-2	TRBJ2-2	NA	TGTGCCAGCAGCTTGCTAGCGGGGGGGTATGGCGGGGAGCTGTTTTTT	CASSLLAGGYGGELFF
TRBD1	TRBV30	TRBJ1-4	NA	TGTGCCTGGAGTGGAACAGGGGTAGGAGAAAAACTGTTTTTT	CAWSGTGVGEKLFF
NA	TRBV30	TRBJ2-2	NA	TGTGCCTGGAGTGTAAACCTAGTTGGGGGGGAGCTGTTTTTT	CAWSVNLVGGELFF
NA	TRBV2	TRBJ2-1	NA	TGTGCCAGCAGTGAGTTACGGGGTGCGAGCAATGAGCAGTTCTTC	CASSELRGASNEQFF
NA	TRBV5-5	TRBJ1-3	NA	TGTGCCAGCAGCTTGGAAGGCGGGACCATAAACACCATATATTTT	CASSLEGGTINTIYF
NA	TRBV28	TRBJ1-4	NA	TGTGCCAGCAGGGGTGAACAGGGCTTCCATGAAAAACTGTTTTTT	CASRGEQGFHEKLFF
NA	TRBV18	TRBJ1-5	NA	TGTGCCAGCTCACCCCCGGGGGGGTCCCCCAATCAGCCCCAGCATTTT	CASSPPGGSPNQPQHF
NA	TRBV6-1	TRBJ1-1	NA	TGTGCCAGCAGTATTCTGGAGGGGAGGGGGGTAGCTTTCTTT	CASSILEGRGVAFF
TRBD1	TRBV28	TRBJ1-5	NA	TGTGCCAGCACCTCCGGGACAGGGTGGCATTTT	CASTSGTGWHF
TRBD1	TRBV12-5	TRBJ2-1	NA	TGTGCTAGTGGTTTGGTACTAGGGACAGACTACAATGAGCAGTTCTTC	CASGLVLGTDYNEQFF
NA	TRBV7-2	TRBJ1-4	NA	TGTGCCAGCAGCTTAGCCCAGGGGCGTAATGAAAAACTGTTTTTT	CASSLAQGRNEKLFF
NA	TRBV7-3	TRBJ2-3	NA	TGTGCCAGCAGCCTCGGGGGGCCAAGAATCTCTAGCACAGATACGCAGTATTTT	CASSLGGPRISSTDTQYF